A selection of T cell receptor beta chains follows, all from one sample in a study of T cell responses to AZD1222 COVID-19 vaccine. Generated by immunoSEQ multiplex PCR, the TCRdb table keeps only in-frame clones and is missing some. This table has about 130,000 clones, roughly 89% appearing once. The specimen was peripheral blood, collected on day 0 of AZD1222 vaccination. Every receptor here comes from an adult in good health. The CDR3 runs from the conserved cysteine through the conserved F or W. The D gene is left open where the match is weak. For some rows the clone size is stated as once, few or many, or as a class when expanded; others skip it.

D gene	V gene	J gene	clone size	CDR3 protein	CDR3 DNA
.	TRBV7-2	TRBJ1-3	.	CASSLLTNVEDTIYF	TGTGCCAGCAGCTTACTGACAAACGTCGAGGACACCATATATTTT
.	TRBV19	TRBJ1-3	.	CASSMSRLPSGNTIYF	TGTGCCAGTAGTATGTCGCGGCTACCCTCTGGAAACACCATATATTTT
.	TRBV7-9	TRBJ2-5	.	CASSLEELGETQYF	TGTGCCAGCAGCTTAGAGGAGTTGGGAGAGACCCAGTACTTC
TRBD1	TRBV4-1	TRBJ1-4	.	CASSQGTTGSQEKLFF	TGCGCCAGCAGCCAGGGAACGACAGGGAGCCAAGAAAAACTGTTTTTT
.	TRBV3-1/TRBV3-2	TRBJ1-1	.	CASSQGNSLHFF	TGTGCCAGCAGCCAAGGGAACAGCCTTCACTTTTTT
TRBD1	TRBV27	TRBJ2-7	.	CASCTGTVDEQYF	TGTGCCAGCTGTACCGGGACAGTAGACGAGCAGTACTTC
.	TRBV27	TRBJ1-6	.	CASRPNKRGGDSPLHF	TGTGCCAGCAGGCCGAACAAGAGGGGCGGGGATTCACCCCTCCACTTT
.	TRBV11-2	TRBJ1-2	.	CASSSAAGFGYTF	TGTGCCAGCAGCTCAGCCGCGGGGTTCGGCTACACCTTC
.	TRBV5-5	TRBJ2-7	.	CASSFGHDLAYEQYF	TGTGCCAGCAGCTTCGGACATGACCTAGCCTACGAGCAGTACTTC
.	TRBV6-1	TRBJ2-3	.	CASSERLRSTDTQYF	TGTGCCAGCAGTGAACGGCTCAGGAGCACAGATACGCAGTATTTT
TRBD1	TRBV25-1	TRBJ1-2	.	CASSVRGRQGVNYGYTF	TGTGCCAGCAGTGTCCGAGGGAGACAGGGGGTTAACTATGGCTACACCTTC
.	TRBV27	TRBJ1-1	.	CASSPLSAESNTEAFF	TGTGCCAGCAGTCCTTTAAGCGCAGAGTCCAACACTGAAGCTTTCTTT
TRBD1	TRBV5-1	TRBJ2-4	.	CASSLAGVAGGQNIQYF	TGCGCCAGCAGCTTGGCCGGCGTGGCAGGGGGACAAAACATTCAGTACTTC
.	TRBV4-1	TRBJ1-1	.	CASSQDPGTGMNTEAFF	TGCGCCAGCAGCCAAGACCCGGGAACCGGGATGAACACTGAAGCTTTCTTT
.	TRBV5-1	TRBJ1-2	.	CASSLYPLTAVFYGYTF	TGCGCCAGCAGTTTGTACCCCTTGACAGCAGTTTTCTATGGCTACACCTTC
.	TRBV18	TRBJ1-1	few	CASSPRMGTMNTEAFF	TGTGCCAGCTCACCACGGATGGGGACCATGAACACTGAAGCTTTCTTT
.	TRBV6-5	TRBJ2-7	.	CASSYSYGTGSYEQYF	TGTGCCAGCAGTTACTCGTACGGGACGGGCTCCTACGAGCAGTACTTC
.	TRBV6-6	TRBJ1-1	.	CASRPPVGTEAFF	TGTGCCAGCAGACCTCCTGTCGGGACTGAAGCTTTCTTT
.	TRBV27	TRBJ1-5	.	CASSLSPFGQPQHF	TGTGCCAGCAGTTTATCGCCGTTCGGTCAGCCCCAGCATTTT
.	TRBV5-1	TRBJ2-5	.	CASSLLRDQETQYF	TGCGCCAGCAGCTTGTTGAGGGACCAAGAGACCCAGTACTTC
.	TRBV5-1	TRBJ2-1	.	CASSLVSGEQFF	TGCGCCAGCAGCTTGGTTTCCGGTGAGCAGTTCTTC
.	TRBV5-5	TRBJ1-5	.	CASRGEDSQPQHF	TGTGCCTCGCGGGGAGAGGACAGCCAGCCCCAGCATTTT
.	TRBV7-8	TRBJ1-2	.	CASSLNPGDYTF	TGTGCCAGCAGCCTCAACCCGGGGGACTACACCTTC
.	TRBV6-8	TRBJ2-3	.	CASSTRDPSTDTQYF	TGTGCCAGCAGTACCCGGGACCCTAGCACAGATACGCAGTATTTT
.	TRBV19	TRBJ1-3	.	CASQTQDSGNTIYF	TGTGCCAGCCAAACCCAGGACTCTGGAAACACCATATATTTT
TRBD1	TRBV18	TRBJ2-7	.	CASSPLGVGTGRREQYF	TGTGCCAGCTCACCACTTGGGGTAGGGACAGGTCGGCGCGAGCAGTACTTC
.	TRBV2	TRBJ1-3	.	CASSQGYFGNTIYF	TGTGCCAGCAGTCAGGGATATTTTGGAAACACCATATATTTT
TRBD1	TRBV18	TRBJ1-2	.	CASSPAGGVYGYTF	TGTGCCAGCTCACCGGCAGGGGGCGTCTATGGCTACACCTTC
TRBD2	TRBV4-3	TRBJ2-1	.	CASSQAVRGAGFNEQFF	TGCGCCAGCAGCCAAGCGGTCCGGGGAGCGGGGTTCAATGAGCAGTTCTTC
.	TRBV6-6	TRBJ1-5	.	CASSVYREQPQHF	TGTGCCAGCAGTGTTTACAGGGAGCAGCCCCAGCATTTT
.	TRBV11-2	TRBJ1-3	.	CASSRRQVAIAGNTIYF	TGTGCCAGCAGCCGACGACAGGTCGCGATCGCTGGAAACACCATATATTTT
TRBD1	TRBV27	TRBJ2-5	.	CASSIDRGRGTQYF	TGTGCCAGCAGTATAGACAGGGGGCGGGGGACCCAGTACTTC
.	TRBV7-9	TRBJ1-4	once	CASRTQGGEKLFF	TGTGCCAGCAGGACACAGGGTGGTGAAAAACTGTTTTTT
.	TRBV6-2/TRBV6-3	TRBJ1-6	.	CASSYRSRGESPLHF	TGTGCCAGCAGTTACCGTAGCAGGGGTGAATCACCCCTCCACTTT
.	TRBV30	TRBJ1-2	.	CAWSWEGRLIGGYTF	TGTGCCTGGAGTTGGGAGGGACGGTTAATCGGTGGCTACACCTTC
.	TRBV7-6	TRBJ1-2	.	CASSSNVGYTF	TGTGCCAGCAGCTCCAATGTTGGCTACACCTTC
.	TRBV7-2	TRBJ2-3	once	CASSLAGGRTDTQYF	TGTGCCAGCAGCTTAGCCGGGGGGCGCACAGATACGCAGTATTTT
.	TRBV7-9	TRBJ1-1	.	CASSLYTYTEAFF	TGTGCCAGCAGCTTATACACCTACACTGAAGCTTTCTTT
TRBD1	TRBV27	TRBJ2-7	once	CATRQGYFEQYF	TGTGCCACCAGACAGGGATATTTTGAGCAGTACTTC
.	TRBV5-1	TRBJ1-1	.	CASSLGAGSTRTRRMNTEAFF	TGCGCCAGCAGCTTGGGTGCGGGTAGTACGAGGACACGGCGCATGAACACTGAAGCTTTCTTT
.	TRBV6-5	TRBJ1-1	.	CASKEGNTEAFF	TGTGCCAGCAAAGAGGGGAACACTGAAGCTTTCTTT
.	TRBV7-8	TRBJ2-1	once	CASSLHRDEQFF	TGTGCCAGCAGCCTCCACAGAGATGAGCAGTTCTTC